This passage covers 3 T cell receptor beta chains from one sample sequenced in a study of blood T cell repertoires in COVID-19. TCRdb keeps only in-frame clones here, not all; method: immunoSEQ multiplex PCR. The sample holds some 490,000 clones; around 85% are singletons and the top ten take around 8%. The sample consisted of PBMCs or T cells enriched from blood (not recorded which). These receptors all stem from a woman aged 55-75 years who had recovered from COVID-19.

This chain links TRBV5-1 with TRBJ2-1, with D uncertain. The length of the CDR3 is 13 residues. V dropped 4 bases and J dropped 4 bases, with 9 bases sitting between them. Germline V gene lookup returns CDR1 SGHRS and CDR2 YFSETQ. The CDR3 sequence is CASSVGVYNEQFF. As DNA, the CDR3 is TGCGCCAGCAGCGTCGGTGTGTACAATGAGCAGTTCTTC.

The chain carries TRBV6-4 and TRBJ2-1; 8 positions match TRBD1. The J segment lost 2 bases and the V segment lost 0 bases, leaving 6 bases of the junction unmatched. Germline V lookup: CDR1 MRHNA, CDR2 SNTAGT. This CDR3 has 17 residues. The CDR3 nucleotides read TGTGCCAGCAGTGACTCCCCCGAGACAGGGGCCTACAATGAGCAGTTCTTC. Translation: CASSDSPETGAYNEQFF.

This clone was seen only a few times. The rearrangement joins TRBV24-1 to TRBJ2-3; D is unresolved. The CDR3 has 13 residues. The germline V gene encodes CDR1 KGHDR and CDR2 SFDVKD. The V gene lost 5 bases and the J gene lost 2 bases, with 7 bases spanning the gap. CDR3 sequence (DNA): TGTGCCACCAGTGGCGCCGACACAGATACGCAGTATTTT. It specifies CATSGADTDTQYF.